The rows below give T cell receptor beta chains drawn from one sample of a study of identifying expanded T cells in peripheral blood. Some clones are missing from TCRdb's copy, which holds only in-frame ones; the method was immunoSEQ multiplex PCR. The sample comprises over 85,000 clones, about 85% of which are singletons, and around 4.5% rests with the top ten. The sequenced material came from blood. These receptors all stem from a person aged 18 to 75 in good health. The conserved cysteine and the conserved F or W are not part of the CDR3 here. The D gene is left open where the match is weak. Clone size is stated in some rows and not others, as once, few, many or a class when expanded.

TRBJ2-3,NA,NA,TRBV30,AWSTSGAPDTQY
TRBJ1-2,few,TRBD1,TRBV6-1,ASTPGQGGYGYT
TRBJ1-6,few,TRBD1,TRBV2,ASNPGQGRSSPLH
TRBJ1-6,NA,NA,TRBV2,ASSERLSSQGLSPLH
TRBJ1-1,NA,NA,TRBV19,ASSIGGMNTEAF
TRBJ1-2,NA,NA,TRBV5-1,ASSLAPTRDVGYT
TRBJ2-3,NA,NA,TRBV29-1,SVDTHTDTQY
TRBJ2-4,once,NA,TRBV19,ASSIVADQNIQY
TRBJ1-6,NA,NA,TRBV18,ASSSTGGLNSPLH
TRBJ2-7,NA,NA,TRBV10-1,ASSSGGSSYEQY
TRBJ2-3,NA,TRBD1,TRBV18,ASSQTGGKDTQY
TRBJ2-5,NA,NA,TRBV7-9,ASSLGVYQETQY
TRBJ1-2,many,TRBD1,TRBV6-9,ASSSWDRGCYT
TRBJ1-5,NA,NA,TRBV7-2,ASSLVGGWKPQH